In this sample, the clone carrying this T cell receptor (beta chain) turned up a few times. The V gene's germline CDR1 is SGHRS and CDR2 YFSETQ. V shed 6 bases and J shed 0 bases, with 16 bases lying between them. The CDR3 totals 16 residues. A J-beta primer mix and a sample-barcoded 5' primer were used in a second PCR of roughly 6 to 12 cycles. TCRdb recomputed calls from the 5' RACE reads with MiXCR, one row per CDR3 protein. Of 600,000 to 1,000,000 distinct CDR3 sequences listed, just under 25% were seen once; the top ten hold approximately 3.7%. The sample belongs to a study of blood T cells in healthy people across ages. There were at least 5.5 micrograms of total RNA extracted from every sample. The sample was also reused in another study, on T cells of mothers and their children.

The sequence was obtained from a boy under 18 in good health. This chain connects TRBV5-1 to TRBJ1-5, with D maybe TRBD1 (5 bases). Sequencing was done on a sample of blood. The CDR3 sequence is CASKSRRTHSNQPQHF. DNA of the CDR3: TGCGCCAGCAAGAGTCGGAGGACACATAGCAATCAGCCCCAGCATTTT.